What follows is one T cell receptor (beta chain) and its context. The antigen remains undetermined. Blood replicates held 0.5 ug DNA, tumor or normal breast approximately 1.5 ug, two each. Profiling relied on immunoSEQ multiplex PCR, and the TCRdb table lists in-frame clones only, not all of them. Of approximately 50,000 clones detected, approximately 80% appear once; the ten largest clones hold roughly 3.4%. This sample is part of a study of early stage breast cancer tumors. On the study more broadly: Invasive lobular carcinomas made up about 30% of the 12 ER+/PR+/HER2- tumors.

Notes on the study in general: Enriched TCRB sequences shared across patients were mostly commonly generated sequences.

The source of this sequence is a person under 45 with breast cancer. Material: blood.

The CDR3 DNA reads TGTGCCAGCAGCACGGGCGGCCAGGGTAACTATGGCTACACCTTC. Residues: CASSTGGQGNYGYTF. V gene TRBV7-2 combines with J gene TRBJ1-2, with D maybe TRBD1 (5 bases). This CDR3 has 15 amino acids. Germline CDR1 reads SGHTA; CDR2 reads FQGNSA. The V gene lost 5 bases and the J gene lost 1 base, with 14 bases spanning the gap. Using reference TRBV7-2 and TRBJ1-2 for the parts outside the CDR3, the full variable domain is GAGVSQSPSNKVTEKGKDVELRCDPISGHTALYWYRQSLGQGLEFLIYFQGNSAPDKSGLPSDRFSAERTGGSVSTLTIQRTQQEDSAVYLCASSTGGQGNYGYTFGSGTRLTVV.